A selection of T cell receptor beta chains follows, all from one sample in a study of monozygotic twins with inflammatory bowel disease. TCRdb re-called the 5' RACE reads; every CDR3 protein appears as one record, without DNA. The specimen's table records 310,000 or so distinct CDR3 sequences. Input material: blood. The receptors come from a human donor with ulcerative colitis or Crohn's disease, or a healthy co-twin of an affected twin (not recorded which). CDR3s include the opening cysteine and the closing phenylalanine or tryptophan. Each record gives: V gene, J gene, CDR3 length, CDR3 protein.

v_gene: TRBV4-1
j_gene: TRBJ2-1
len: 15
CDR3aa: CASSPNLQGYNEQFF

v_gene: TRBV28
j_gene: TRBJ2-7
len: 13
CDR3aa: CAHSWGSSYEQYF

v_gene: TRBV7-2
j_gene: TRBJ1-4
len: 14
CDR3aa: CASSSGQGNEKLFF

v_gene: TRBV5-1
j_gene: TRBJ2-1
len: 16
CDR3aa: CASSSGRDSAGNEQFF

v_gene: TRBV28
j_gene: TRBJ1-2
len: 14
CDR3aa: CASSYDRASYGYTF

v_gene: TRBV7-2
j_gene: TRBJ2-3
len: 16
CDR3aa: CASSFSRARPTDTQYF

v_gene: TRBV30
j_gene: TRBJ2-7
len: 14
CDR3aa: CAWSFTDDSYEQYF

v_gene: TRBV4-1
j_gene: TRBJ1-5
len: 18
CDR3aa: CASSQGAREWSGNQPQHF

v_gene: TRBV5-1
j_gene: TRBJ1-2
len: 16
CDR3aa: CASSLGSGRNHYGYTF

v_gene: TRBV7-9
j_gene: TRBJ1-5
len: 12
CDR3aa: CASSPDGEPQHF

v_gene: TRBV7-8
j_gene: TRBJ2-5
len: 14
CDR3aa: CASSSTSGGVTQYF

v_gene: TRBV9
j_gene: TRBJ2-5
len: 16
CDR3aa: CASSVEQGALLIAQYF

v_gene: TRBV24-1
j_gene: TRBJ2-7
len: 17
CDR3aa: CATSDGGFGLSSYEQYF

v_gene: TRBV28
j_gene: TRBJ2-7
len: 14
CDR3aa: CASRLGLAGAEQYF

v_gene: TRBV5-1
j_gene: TRBJ2-2
len: 14
CDR3aa: CASRLVEGAGELFF

v_gene: TRBV13
j_gene: TRBJ2-1
len: 13
CDR3aa: CASSLDDRGAQFF

v_gene: TRBV5-1
j_gene: TRBJ2-7
len: 17
CDR3aa: CASSLALGGTVSYEQYF

v_gene: TRBV20-1
j_gene: TRBJ2-3
len: 17
CDR3aa: CSARPTLTSGSTDTQYF

v_gene: TRBV5-1
j_gene: TRBJ2-2
len: 13
CDR3aa: CASSSMATGELFF

v_gene: TRBV20-1
j_gene: TRBJ2-1
len: 14
CDR3aa: CSARKDGSLNEQFF

v_gene: TRBV7-6
j_gene: TRBJ2-3
len: 20
CDR3aa: CASSLRGASGGPTSTDTQYF

v_gene: TRBV30
j_gene: TRBJ1-1
len: 17
CDR3aa: CAWTEDTSLGANTEAFF

v_gene: TRBV20-1
j_gene: TRBJ2-3
len: 17
CDR3aa: CSAPWGTNQYYTDTQYF

v_gene: TRBV2
j_gene: TRBJ2-6
len: 13
CDR3aa: CASRAAGANVLTF

v_gene: TRBV5-5
j_gene: TRBJ2-1
len: 15
CDR3aa: CASSPRTSESNEQFF

v_gene: TRBV6-5
j_gene: TRBJ2-1
len: 14
CDR3aa: CASSSAGGPWEQFF

v_gene: TRBV15
j_gene: TRBJ2-3
len: 15
CDR3aa: CATSRELGVSDTQYF

v_gene: TRBV5-1
j_gene: TRBJ1-2
len: 13
CDR3aa: CASSLGGNYGYTF

v_gene: TRBV4-1
j_gene: TRBJ1-5
len: 15
CDR3aa: CASSQVSERNQPQHF

v_gene: TRBV12-3/TRBV12-4
j_gene: TRBJ2-7
len: 15
CDR3aa: CASSLTGTGTYEQYF

v_gene: TRBV5-4
j_gene: TRBJ2-2
len: 15
CDR3aa: CASSDTIKNTGELFF

v_gene: TRBV29-1
j_gene: TRBJ2-1
len: 13
CDR3aa: CSVRRWSLNEQFF

v_gene: TRBV7-3
j_gene: TRBJ2-2
len: 14
CDR3aa: CASALAGLTGELFF